This T cell receptor beta chain appears in the sequencing data of a study of STAT5B mutations in CD4+ large granular lymphocyte leukemia. Study information: Among healthy donors, a particular HLA allele went with more CDR3 'QG' motifs. Study observations and caveats: Compared with healthy controls (2/35), patient top clones favored TRBV06 (8/27). Higher CD4+ than CD8+ T-LGLL clonality might reflect small sample size. 25% of private leukemic clonotypes occurred rarely in other patients' non-leukemic repertoires.

Libraries were prepared by immunoSEQ multiplex PCR; TCRdb keeps only in-frame clonotypes and omits some of them. This table holds 25,000 to 35,000 clones, approximately 81% found once. As concerns this clone: Its antigen is still unknown.

Looked up from germline, CDR1 is MNHEY and CDR2 is SVGAGI. The CDR3 contains 13 residues. The V end lost 7 bases, the J end lost 6 bases, and 12 bases lay between the germline ends. This sequence joins TRBV6-5 and TRBJ2-2; D gene unclear. The source is a human donor in good health. What was sequenced was CD4+ T cells from blood buffy coats. Written as DNA, the CDR3 is TGTGCCAGCACTCCCGGGTTGGCCGGGGAGCTGTTTTTT. Translation gives CASTPGLAGELFF.